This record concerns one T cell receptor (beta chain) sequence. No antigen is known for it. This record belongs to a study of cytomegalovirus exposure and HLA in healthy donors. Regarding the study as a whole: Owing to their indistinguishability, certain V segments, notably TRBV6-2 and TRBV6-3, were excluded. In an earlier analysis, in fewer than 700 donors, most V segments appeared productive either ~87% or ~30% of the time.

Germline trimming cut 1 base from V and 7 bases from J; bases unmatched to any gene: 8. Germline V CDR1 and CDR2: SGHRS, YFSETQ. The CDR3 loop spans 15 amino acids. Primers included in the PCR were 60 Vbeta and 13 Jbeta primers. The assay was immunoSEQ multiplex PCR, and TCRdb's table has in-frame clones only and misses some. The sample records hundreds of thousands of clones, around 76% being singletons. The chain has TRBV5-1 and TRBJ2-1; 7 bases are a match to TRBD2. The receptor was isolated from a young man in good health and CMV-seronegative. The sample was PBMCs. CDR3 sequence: CASSLSPGGLNEQFF. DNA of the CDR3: TGCGCCAGCAGCTTGTCGCCGGGAGGTCTTAATGAGCAGTTCTTC.